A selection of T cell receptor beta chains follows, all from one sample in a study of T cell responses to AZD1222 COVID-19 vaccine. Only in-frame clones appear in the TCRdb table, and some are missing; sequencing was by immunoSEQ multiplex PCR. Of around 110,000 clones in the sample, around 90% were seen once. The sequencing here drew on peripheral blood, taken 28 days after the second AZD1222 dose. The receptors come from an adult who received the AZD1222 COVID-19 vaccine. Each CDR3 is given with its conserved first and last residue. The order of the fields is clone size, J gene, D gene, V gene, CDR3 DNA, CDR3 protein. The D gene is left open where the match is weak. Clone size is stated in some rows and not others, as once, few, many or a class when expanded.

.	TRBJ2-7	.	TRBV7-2	TGTGCCAGCAGCTCAGTTCCCAGGCGGGGAAGCTCCTACGAGCAGTACTTC	CASSSVPRRGSSYEQYF
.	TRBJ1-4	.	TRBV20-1	TGCAGTGCAGGGCCGGTGGGGGGACTGTTTTTT	CSAGPVGGLFF
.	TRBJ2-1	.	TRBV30	TGTGCCTGGACCACCCCCGGTCGAAAATACAATGAGCAGTTCTTC	CAWTTPGRKYNEQFF
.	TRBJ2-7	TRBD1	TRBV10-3	TGTGCCATCACGCGCGGACAGGGTGACGAGCAGTACTTC	CAITRGQGDEQYF
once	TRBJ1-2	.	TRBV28	TGTGCCAGCACGGTCCGGGACTATGGCTACACCTTC	CASTVRDYGYTF
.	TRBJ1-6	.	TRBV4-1	TGCGCCAGTAATCGGGGGGATAATTCACCCCTCCACTTT	CASNRGDNSPLHF
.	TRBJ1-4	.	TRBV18	TGTGCCAGCTCATACGGCCAGAATGAAAAACTGTTTTTT	CASSYGQNEKLFF
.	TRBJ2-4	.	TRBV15	TGTGCCACCAGCAGAGTGGAGACTAGGCGGAGGAACATTCAGTACTTC	CATSRVETRRRNIQYF
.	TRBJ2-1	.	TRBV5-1	TGCGCCAGCAGCTTGGGGACCTTCAATGAGCAGTTCTTC	CASSLGTFNEQFF
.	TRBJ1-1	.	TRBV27	TGTGCCAGCACCAAGGACAGACTGAACACTGAAGCTTTCTTT	CASTKDRLNTEAFF
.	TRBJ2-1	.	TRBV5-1	TGCGCCAGCAGCTCGGCGGGGGCAGGAACCTACAATGAGCAGTTCTTC	CASSSAGAGTYNEQFF
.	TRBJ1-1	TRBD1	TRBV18	TGTGCCAGCTCACCACCGGGGGGACAGCCGAACACTGAAGCTTTCTTT	CASSPPGGQPNTEAFF
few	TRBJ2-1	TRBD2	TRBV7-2	TGTGCCAGCAGCTTTAGCGGGGGGGCGTACAATGAGCAGTTCTTC	CASSFSGGAYNEQFF
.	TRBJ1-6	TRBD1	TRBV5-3	TGTGCCAGAAGCTTGTATACAGGGGCCAATTCACCCCTCCACTTT	CARSLYTGANSPLHF
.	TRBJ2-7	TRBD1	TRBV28	TGTGCCAGCAGTTTGGGACAGGGGGCCCTTATGCACGAGCAGTACTTC	CASSLGQGALMHEQYF
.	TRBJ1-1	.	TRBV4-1	TGCGCCAGCAGCCAACTCGGACGGACGGTCACTGAAGCTTTCTTT	CASSQLGRTVTEAFF
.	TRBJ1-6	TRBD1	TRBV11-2	TGTGCCAGCAGCCCCCGGGGAGGGGGCGATAATTCACCCCTCCACTTT	CASSPRGGGDNSPLHF
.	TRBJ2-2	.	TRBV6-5	TGTGCCAGCAGTTATTTCGCGGGGAACACCGGGGAGCTGTTTTTT	CASSYFAGNTGELFF
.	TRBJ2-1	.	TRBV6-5	TGTGCCAGCATTGTGGGATACAATGAGCAGTTCTTC	CASIVGYNEQFF
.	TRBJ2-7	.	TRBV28	TGTGCCAGCAGACATCAGGGGCGGGACGAGCAGTACTTC	CASRHQGRDEQYF
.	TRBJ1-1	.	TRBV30	TGTGCCTGGAGTGCCGACCCCTCTAAAGCTTTCTTT	CAWSADPSKAFF
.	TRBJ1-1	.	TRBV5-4	TGTGCCAGCAGCGAGACGGAATCCTGGGGCACTGAAGCTTTCTTT	CASSETESWGTEAFF
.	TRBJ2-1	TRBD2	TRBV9	TGTGCCAGCAGCGTAGGTGGCGGGGGGAACCTCTACAATGAGCAGTTCTTC	CASSVGGGGNLYNEQFF